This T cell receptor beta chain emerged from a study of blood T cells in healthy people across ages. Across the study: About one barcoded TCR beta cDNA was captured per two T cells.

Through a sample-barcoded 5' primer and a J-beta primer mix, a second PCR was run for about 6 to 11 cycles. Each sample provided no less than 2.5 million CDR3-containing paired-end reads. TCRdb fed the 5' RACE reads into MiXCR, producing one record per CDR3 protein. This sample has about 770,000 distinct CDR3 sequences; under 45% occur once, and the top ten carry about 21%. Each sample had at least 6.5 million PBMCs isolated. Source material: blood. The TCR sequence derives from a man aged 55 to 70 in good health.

The CDR3 reads CASSWELGETQYF. Here the CDR3 DNA reads TGTGCCAGCAGCTGGGAATTGGGGGAGACCCAGTACTTC. The genes are TRBV7-3 and TRBJ2-5; D gene uncertain. The CDR3 consists of 13 residues. V dropped 4 bases and J dropped 5 bases, with 11 bases sitting between them. Germline V CDR1 and CDR2: SGHTA, FQGTGA.